This T cell receptor beta chain was captured by sequencing in a study of identifying expanded T cells in peripheral blood. Study-level results: Over approximately two and four weeks, about 15 and 18 clones changed, versus roughly 1.2 between replicates.

TCRdb's copy holds only in-frame clones and misses some; the assay was immunoSEQ multiplex PCR. The sample has roughly 92,000 clones; approximately 90% are singletons. The germline gives CDR1 SGHRS, CDR2 YFSETQ. The CDR3 is 14 amino acids. V gave up 4 bases and J gave up 5 bases; unmatched junction bases: 6. In the case of this clone: Antigen: not known.

The chain combines TRBV5-1 with TRBJ2-3; 8 nucleotides align to TRBD2. Sequenced input: blood. The TCR originated in a person aged 18-70 years in good health. CDR3 protein: CASSPGTSLDTQYF. DNA of the CDR3: TGCGCCAGCAGCCCCGGGACTAGTTTAGATACGCAGTATTTT. The whole variable domain, filled in from reference TRBV5-1 and TRBJ2-3, reads KAGVTQTPRYLIKTRGQQVTLSCSPISGHRSVSWYQQTPGQGLQFLFEYFSETQRNKGNFPGRFSGRQFSNSRSEMNVSTLELGDSALYLCASSPGTSLDTQYFGPGTRLTVL.